Following are 8 T cell receptor beta chains from one sample sequenced in a study of CD8+ T cells in alopecia areata. Sequencing templates came from extracted RNA that was reverse transcribed into cDNA. The method was immunoSEQ multiplex PCR; TCRdb's version includes in-frame clones alone and lacks a portion of them. The data show 110,000 or so clones, with about two fifths seen just once and over 3% held by the top ten. The sequencing sample was made of CD4+ T cells sorted from blood. The source of these receptors is a human donor with alopecia areata.

This chain links TRBV14 with TRBJ2-5, with D possibly TRBD2 on 5 matching bases. This CDR3 region has 14 residues. CDR1 and CDR2 (germline): SGHDN, FVKESK. With 3 bases removed from V and 7 bases from J, the gap between germline ends came to 15 bases. The CDR3 sequence is CASSHEGFAGTQYF. As DNA, the CDR3 is TGTGCCAGCAGCCACGAAGGCTTCGCGGGGACCCAGTACTTC.

The V call is TRBV28, the J call TRBJ2-7, with TRBD2 matching over 8 bases. The CDR3 has 15 residues. Germline V lookup: CDR1 MDHEN, CDR2 SYDVKM. With V trimmed by 1 base and J by 0 bases, 2 bases remained unmatched. CDR3 sequence: CASSLSTSDSYEQYF. DNA for the CDR3: TGTGCCAGCAGTTTATCGACTAGCGACTCCTACGAGCAGTACTTC.

The CDR3 reads CASSSLGVANYGYTF. The CDR3, as DNA: TGTGCCAGCAGCTCCTTGGGGGTCGCTAACTATGGCTACACCTTC. The chain couples TRBV7-6 to TRBJ1-2; a possible D gene is TRBD1 (5 bases). CDR3 length equals 15 residues. Germline-derived CDR1 and CDR2 are SGHVS and FNYEAQ. V dropped 4 bases and J dropped 0 bases, with 12 bases sitting between them. Full variable domain (missing parts from reference TRBV7-6 and TRBJ1-2): GAGVSQSPRYKVTKRGQDVALRCDPISGHVSLYWYRQALGQGPEFLTYFNYEAQQDKSGLPNDRFSAERPEGSISTLTIQRTEQRDSAMYRCASSSLGVANYGYTFGSGTRLTVV.

The sample holds a few counts of this clone. V usage is TRBV19 and J usage is TRBJ2-1; D gene ambiguous. The germline V gene encodes CDR1 LNHDA and CDR2 SQIVND (reference sequence). The V and J ends lost 5 bases and 2 bases respectively, with 7 bases between them. The CDR3 is made up of 13 amino acids. The CDR3 region is CASSPAPYNEQFF. DNA for the CDR3: TGTGCCAGTAGTCCCGCCCCCTACAATGAGCAGTTCTTC.

This clone was observed a few times. CDR3 loop: CASSPRAGRNTEAFF. CDR3 nucleotide sequence: TGTGCCAGCAGCCCCCGCGCAGGGAGGAACACTGAAGCTTTCTTT. This chain connects TRBV7-2 to TRBJ1-1; perhaps TRBD1 as D (5 bases). The CDR3 extends over 15 amino acids. Trimming removed 5 bases at V and 1 base at J, with 14 bases between. Germline assignment: CDR1 SGHTA and CDR2 FQGNSA.

This clone was seen a few times. V gene TRBV2 combines with J gene TRBJ2-3, with TRBD1 matching 8 bases. V was clipped by 6 bases and J by 3 bases; unmatched bases: 2. The CDR3 runs to 13 residues. Germline CDR1 is SNHLY and CDR2 is FYNNEI. The CDR3 loop is CASRRDRTDTQYF. CDR3 coding DNA: TGTGCCAGCAGGAGGGACAGGACAGATACGCAGTATTTT.

This clone has a handful of counts. The chain combines TRBV29-1 with TRBJ1-2; D not resolved. The V end was cut by 8 bases, the J end by 2 bases, with 9 bases between. This CDR3 contains 11 residues. The germline V gene encodes CDR1 SQVTM and CDR2 ANQGSEA. The CDR3: CSSRENYGYTF. As DNA, the CDR3 is TGCAGCTCAAGGGAGAACTATGGCTACACCTTC.

The V and J genes are TRBV29-1 and TRBJ2-1; D not certain. V was trimmed by 3 bases and J by 0 bases, leaving 9 bases between them. The length of the CDR3 is 14 residues. Germline V gene data show CDR1 as SQVTM and CDR2 as ANQGSEA. The CDR3 protein is CSVEMPPSYNEQFF. CDR3 bases: TGCAGCGTTGAGATGCCGCCCTCCTACAATGAGCAGTTCTTC.